This TCR beta chain is from a study of cytomegalovirus exposure and HLA in healthy donors. V lost 6 bases to trimming and J lost 8 bases; unmatched junction nucleotides: 8. In germline, CDR1 is MNHEY, CDR2 SMNVEV (reference sequence). This CDR3 contains 14 residues. The PCR used 60 Vbeta and 13 Jbeta primers. This table comes from immunoSEQ multiplex PCR, and its TCRdb copy is limited to in-frame clones, with some not included. The top ten hold approximately 6.6% of the sample, which has about 150,000 clones, just under 65% seen once. Study findings and constraints: A list of 164 TCR beta chains associated with cytomegalovirus was given. TCR beta V- and J-gene trimming was later associated with a missense DCLRE1C variant. Most of the CMV-associated TCR beta chains (in a later analysis) appeared to be HLA-restricted.

This clone has just a few counts. What it binds is not known. Source material: PBMCs. This clonotype was obtained from a woman in her fifties or sixties in good health and CMV-seropositive. The chain links TRBV27 to TRBJ2-2; 8 bases match TRBD1. CDR3 sequence: CASRDTDREGELFF. CDR3 DNA sequence: TGTGCCAGCAGGGATACGGACAGGGAGGGGGAGCTGTTTTTT.